Following are 9 T cell receptor beta chains from one sample sequenced in a study of T cell responses to AZD1222 COVID-19 vaccine. Produced via immunoSEQ multiplex PCR; TCRdb's table is partial and in-frame only. The repertoire holds more than 95,000 clones, with roughly 86% as singletons. The source material was peripheral blood, sampled 28 days after the second dose of the MenACWY control vaccine. These receptor sequences come from an adult who received the MenACWY meningococcal vaccine as a control.

A single count supports this clone. V usage is TRBV6-6 and J usage is TRBJ2-2, with 14 bases lining up with TRBD2. Germline assignment: CDR1 MNHNY and CDR2 SVGAGI (reference sequence). V dropped 5 bases and J dropped 2; count of bases not matched to a gene: 7. There are 18 residues in the CDR3. DNA for the CDR3: TGTGCCAGCAGTCGTCTCGGGACTAGCGGGGGAAACACCGGGGAGCTGTTTTTT. It translates to CASSRLGTSGGNTGELFF.

The chain combines TRBV18 with TRBJ2-2; D not certain. Germline loops: CDR1 KGHSH, CDR2 LQKENI. The CDR3 consists of 15 residues. Trimming cost V 0 bases and J 0 bases, with 5 bases left between them. The CDR3 here is CASSPPPANTGELFF. In DNA, the CDR3 is TGTGCCAGCTCACCACCGCCAGCGAACACCGGGGAGCTGTTTTTT.

The CDR3 sequence: CAYQTNEKLFF. CDR3 bases: TGTGCCTACCAGACTAATGAAAAACTGTTTTTT. The J gene is TRBJ1-4, the V gene TRBV6-5; D call uncertain. The V gene lost 11 bases and the J gene lost 2 bases, with 6 bases spanning the gap. Germline lookup yields CDR1 MNHEY and CDR2 SVGAGI. The CDR3 covers 11 residues.

J is TRBJ2-3 and V is TRBV28; perhaps TRBD2 as D (7 bases). The CDR3 has 17 residues. V was trimmed by 5 bases and J by 0 bases, leaving 18 bases between them. Germline lookup yields CDR1 MDHEN and CDR2 SYDVKM. CDR3 loop: CASSAWGGRGSTDTQYF. CDR3 in DNA: TGTGCCAGCAGTGCTTGGGGGGGCCGGGGTAGCACAGATACGCAGTATTTT.

V and J are TRBV30 and TRBJ2-7; 10 bases match TRBD1. Germline V lookup: CDR1 GTSNPN, CDR2 SVGIG (reference sequence). V was pared by 8 bases and J by 4 bases, with 5 bases of the junction left unmatched. CDR3 length equals 12 residues. CDR3 sequence (DNA): TGTGCCGCTGACAGGGGGCAATACGAGCAGTACTTC. Its protein is CAADRGQYEQYF.

The V and J genes are TRBV5-4 and TRBJ1-2, with D hard to call. V was pared by 1 base and J by 2 bases, with 9 bases between. The germline V gene encodes CDR1 SGHNT and CDR2 YYREEE (reference sequence). This CDR3 spans 14 amino acids. The CDR3 protein is CASSLIGSNYGYTF. The CDR3 region has the DNA TGTGCCAGCAGCTTGATAGGGTCCAACTATGGCTACACCTTC.

The chain links TRBV2 to TRBJ2-2; 7 positions match TRBD2. CDR3 length: 16 amino acids. V lost 5 bases, J lost 7 bases, and 13 bases stayed unmatched. Germline CDR1 and CDR2: SNHLY and FYNNEI. The CDR3 nucleotides are TGTGCCAGCAGTTGGGCTAGCGGCGCGGGTGTCGGGGAGCTGTTTTTT. Protein sequence: CASSWASGAGVGELFF.

This chain joins TRBV9 and TRBJ2-3; TRBD2 aligns across 10 bases. The CDR3 is made up of 15 amino acids. Germline lookup yields CDR1 SGDLS and CDR2 YYNGEE. J gave up 6 bases and V 0 bases, and 4 bases lay outside the gene matches. This CDR3 is CASSVGLAGVDTQYF. In nucleotides, the CDR3 is TGTGCCAGCAGCGTAGGGCTAGCGGGGGTGGATACGCAGTATTTT.

In this sample, this clone turned up a few times. V usage is TRBV7-6 and J usage is TRBJ2-7; D unclear. The CDR3 extends over 15 amino acids. CDR1 SGHVS and CDR2 FNYEAQ come from the germline V gene. V was pared by 5 bases and J by 2 bases, with 16 bases between. The chain's CDR3 is CASSPPASPPYEQYF. The CDR3 DNA sequence: TGTGCCAGCAGCCCTCCCGCGTCGCCTCCCTACGAGCAGTACTTC.